The rows below give T cell receptor beta chains drawn from one sample of a study of cytomegalovirus exposure and HLA in healthy donors. Only in-frame clones appear in the TCRdb table, and some are missing; sequencing was by immunoSEQ multiplex PCR. The sample contains roughly 180,000 clones, around 75% of which appear only once. Material for sequencing was PBMCs. All receptors derive from a female donor in good health and CMV-seronegative. Both conserved end residues are part of each CDR3. A D gene is named only where the DNA matches it firmly. Rows give clone size only sometimes, using once, few, many, or a class for an expanded clone.

>TRBJ2-3|TRBD2|-|TRBV19
CATAAGNTDTQYF
TGTGCCACCGCAGCGGGAAACACAGATACGCAGTATTTT
>TRBJ2-1|TRBD1|-|TRBV5-1
CASSGDRGQFF
TGCGCCAGCAGCGGCGACAGGGGGCAGTTCTTC
>TRBJ2-1|-|few|TRBV4-3
CASSPGIYNEQFF
TGCGCCAGCAGCCCAGGGATATACAATGAGCAGTTCTTC
>TRBJ1-2|TRBD1|once|TRBV10-3
CAISESGQGAYGYTF
TGTGCCATCAGTGAGTCGGGACAGGGGGCCTATGGCTACACCTTC
>TRBJ1-2|-|-|TRBV7-8
CASSLQGFGGYTF
TGTGCCAGCAGCTTACAGGGTTTTGGAGGCTACACCTTC
>TRBJ2-1|-|-|TRBV18
CASSPSTTNNEQFF
TGTGCCAGCTCACCGAGCACGACTAACAATGAGCAGTTCTTC
>TRBJ2-3|-|-|TRBV30
CAWSLGGAGTKGVTQYF
TGTGCCTGGAGCCTAGGGGGGGCGGGCACAAAGGGGGTTACGCAGTATTTT
>TRBJ2-2|TRBD2|-|TRBV7-2
CASSLGLAGAEGELFF
TGTGCCAGCAGCTTGGGACTAGCGGGAGCAGAGGGGGAGCTGTTTTTT
>TRBJ1-2|TRBD1|-|TRBV4-2
CASSQEGQGDSYGYTF
TGTGCCAGCAGCCAAGAGGGACAGGGGGATTCCTATGGCTACACCTTC
>TRBJ1-2|-|few|TRBV19
CASSIDQAANYGYTF
TGTGCCAGTAGTATAGATCAAGCGGCAAACTATGGCTACACCTTC
>TRBJ2-7|-|-|TRBV18
CASSPTSYEQYF
TGTGCCAGCTCACCCACTTCCTACGAGCAGTACTTC
>TRBJ2-1|-|once|TRBV20-1
CSAGTLNEQFF
TGCAGTGCCGGGACTCTCAATGAGCAGTTCTTC
>TRBJ2-1|TRBD2|-|TRBV5-1
CASSLGLAGGYEQFF
TGCGCCAGCAGCTTGGGACTAGCGGGGGGTTATGAGCAGTTCTTC
>TRBJ2-1|-|-|TRBV4-3
CASSQDRVSYNEQFF
TGCGCCAGCAGCCAAGACAGGGTTTCCTACAATGAGCAGTTCTTC
>TRBJ1-1|-|-|TRBV7-2
CASSFPAGLGTEAFF
TGTGCCAGCAGCTTCCCGGCAGGGCTTGGCACTGAAGCTTTCTTT
>TRBJ2-7|TRBD1|-|TRBV29-1
CSVSTGGASEQYF
TGCAGCGTTTCGACAGGGGGCGCGTCCGAGCAGTACTTC
>TRBJ2-5|TRBD1|-|TRBV19
CASSGTQGEGETQYF
TGTGCCAGTAGTGGGACCCAGGGGGAAGGAGAGACCCAGTACTTC
>TRBJ2-1|-|-|TRBV7-9
CASSLGGSTYNEQFF
TGTGCCAGCAGCTTAGGAGGGAGCACCTACAATGAGCAGTTCTTC
>TRBJ1-1|-|-|TRBV4-2
CASSQGGTANTEAFF
TGTGCCAGCAGCCAAGGCGGGACGGCGAACACTGAAGCTTTCTTT
>TRBJ2-7|-|-|TRBV7-9
CASSLALNTLGSYEQYF
TGTGCCAGCAGCTTAGCGCTCAACACCCTAGGCTCCTACGAGCAGTACTTC
>TRBJ2-3|-|once|TRBV29-1
CSVDEGLDTQYF
TGCAGCGTTGATGAGGGCCTGGATACGCAGTATTTT
>TRBJ2-7|TRBD1|few|TRBV7-9
CSSSSTDRTFAEQYF
TGTTCCAGCAGCTCCACGGACAGGACCTTTGCCGAGCAGTACTTC
>TRBJ2-1|-|-|TRBV10-3
CASKSEAEQFF
TGTGCCAGCAAGAGCGAGGCTGAGCAGTTCTTC
>TRBJ2-7|TRBD1|-|TRBV28
CASSSTTGGDEQYF
TGTGCCAGCAGTTCTACGACAGGGGGCGACGAGCAGTACTTC
>TRBJ2-1|TRBD2|-|TRBV2
CASRIPGEGNEQFF
TGTGCCAGCAGAATACCGGGGGAGGGCAATGAGCAGTTCTTC
>TRBJ2-1|TRBD1|-|TRBV29-1
CSVEIAGQGYGEQFF
TGCAGCGTTGAAATCGCGGGACAGGGGTACGGTGAGCAGTTCTTC
>TRBJ2-7|-|-|TRBV15
CATSRAFVNEQYF
TGTGCCACCAGCAGGGCATTCGTGAACGAGCAGTACTTC
>TRBJ1-1|-|few|TRBV19
CASRRVGTEAFF
TGTGCCAGCCGGCGGGTAGGGACTGAAGCTTTCTTT
>TRBJ1-4|-|-|TRBV19
CASTSGFNEKLFF
TGTGCCAGTACCTCAGGTTTCAATGAAAAACTGTTTTTT
>TRBJ2-3|TRBD1|-|TRBV6-5
CASRDRGLSTDTQYF
TGTGCCAGCCGCGACAGGGGGCTAAGCACAGATACGCAGTATTTT
>TRBJ2-2|TRBD2|-|TRBV2
CASSEGRLAGGIANTGELFF
TGTGCCAGCAGTGAAGGGAGACTAGCGGGGGGAATTGCGAACACCGGGGAGCTGTTTTTT
>TRBJ1-2|TRBD1|few|TRBV29-1
CSVEGPYRGDMVGYTF
TGCAGCGTTGAAGGACCATACAGGGGAGATATGGTTGGCTACACCTTC
>TRBJ2-2|-|few|TRBV6-6
CASSIFTGELFF
TGTGCCAGCAGTATCTTCACCGGGGAGCTGTTTTTT
>TRBJ1-2|TRBD1|-|TRBV30
CAWGLGTDIYGYTF
TGTGCCTGGGGTTTAGGGACAGACATCTATGGCTACACCTTC
>TRBJ1-2|TRBD1|-|TRBV9
CASSTDRGNYGYTF
TGTGCCAGCAGCACCGACAGGGGTAACTATGGCTACACCTTC
>TRBJ2-1|TRBD2|-|TRBV19
CASSGLAGSYNEQFF
TGTGCCAGTAGTGGACTAGCGGGATCCTACAATGAGCAGTTCTTC
>TRBJ2-6|-|-|TRBV9
CASSVEARTGANVLTF
TGTGCCAGCAGCGTAGAAGCTAGGACTGGGGCCAACGTCCTGACTTTC
>TRBJ1-6|TRBD1|-|TRBV18
CASSPSGQNYNSPLHF
TGTGCCAGCTCACCATCGGGACAGAATTATAATTCACCCCTCCACTTT
>TRBJ2-5|TRBD2|-|TRBV4-3
CASSSLAGAGTQYF
TGCGCCAGCAGCTCGCTAGCGGGCGCGGGGACCCAGTACTTC